A selection of T cell receptor beta chains follows, all from one sample in a study of blood T cell repertoires in COVID-19. The data were produced by immunoSEQ multiplex PCR, yet TCRdb's version contains in-frame clones alone and is incomplete. The sample lists 100,000 to 150,000 clones, approximately 79% occurring once. Source material: PBMCs or T cells enriched from blood (not recorded which). These receptor sequences come from a man in his forties with acute COVID-19. CDR3s include the opening cysteine and the closing phenylalanine or tryptophan. Fields, in order: V gene, clone size, D gene, J gene, CDR3 DNA, CDR3 protein. A D gene is named only where the DNA matches it firmly. The size of a clone is reported for some rows only, either as once, few or many, or as a class for expanded clones.

V gene: TRBV10-3; clone size: -; D gene: -; J gene: TRBJ2-1; CDR3 DNA: TGTGCCATCAGTGAGAGGGGTGGCAATGAGCAGTTCTTC; CDR3 protein: CAISERGGNEQFF
V gene: TRBV12-3/TRBV12-4; clone size: -; D gene: -; J gene: TRBJ1-5; CDR3 DNA: TGTGCCAGCAGTTTTATGTATCAGCCCCAGCATTTT; CDR3 protein: CASSFMYQPQHF
V gene: TRBV6-5; clone size: -; D gene: TRBD1; J gene: TRBJ1-2; CDR3 DNA: TGTGCCAGCACTCAGACAGGGGGCGCGAACTATGGCTACACCTTC; CDR3 protein: CASTQTGGANYGYTF
V gene: TRBV5-4; clone size: few; D gene: -; J gene: TRBJ1-5; CDR3 DNA: TGTGCCAGCAGCGCCGGCGGCGATCAGCCCCAGCATTTT; CDR3 protein: CASSAGGDQPQHF
V gene: TRBV7-2; clone size: -; D gene: -; J gene: TRBJ1-3; CDR3 DNA: TGTGCCAGCAGCAGGCAGGGGCTCGAAGGAAACACCATATATTTT; CDR3 protein: CASSRQGLEGNTIYF
V gene: TRBV19; clone size: -; D gene: -; J gene: TRBJ2-4; CDR3 DNA: TGTGCCAGTAGTCTCGGAGCCAAAAACATTCAGTACTTC; CDR3 protein: CASSLGAKNIQYF
V gene: TRBV6-1; clone size: -; D gene: TRBD1; J gene: TRBJ1-5; CDR3 DNA: TGTGCCAGCAGTGGGGGCGGGACAGTCGGCAATCAGCCCCAGCATTTT; CDR3 protein: CASSGGGTVGNQPQHF
V gene: TRBV5-1; clone size: -; D gene: -; J gene: TRBJ2-3; CDR3 DNA: TGCGCCAGCAGCTTCTCGGAGGGCTGGGGTACGCAGTATTTT; CDR3 protein: CASSFSEGWGTQYF
V gene: TRBV2; clone size: once; D gene: TRBD1; J gene: TRBJ2-1; CDR3 DNA: TGTGCCAGCCGCCCGGACAGGGCCCTTCTCAATGAGCAGTTCTTC; CDR3 protein: CASRPDRALLNEQFF
V gene: TRBV6-5; clone size: few; D gene: TRBD1; J gene: TRBJ1-2; CDR3 DNA: TGTGCCAGCAGATTAACAGGGGGAGATGGCTACACCTTC; CDR3 protein: CASRLTGGDGYTF
V gene: TRBV7-9; clone size: -; D gene: -; J gene: TRBJ2-7; CDR3 DNA: TGTGCCAGCAGCTTAGGGGACAACTCCTACGAGCAGTACTTC; CDR3 protein: CASSLGDNSYEQYF
V gene: TRBV10-3; clone size: once; D gene: -; J gene: TRBJ1-1; CDR3 DNA: TGTGCCATCAGGGGCCCTTTGAACACTGAAGCTTTCTTT; CDR3 protein: CAIRGPLNTEAFF
V gene: TRBV11-2; clone size: -; D gene: -; J gene: TRBJ2-1; CDR3 DNA: TGTGCCAGCAGCTTGCTTCTAGCGGCTAAAGGGGGTGAGCAGTTCTTC; CDR3 protein: CASSLLLAAKGGEQFF
V gene: TRBV27; clone size: -; D gene: -; J gene: TRBJ2-7; CDR3 DNA: TGTGCCAGCAGTTGGAGGGGGGACAGTTCCTACGAGCAGTACTTC; CDR3 protein: CASSWRGDSSYEQYF
V gene: TRBV27; clone size: -; D gene: -; J gene: TRBJ1-2; CDR3 DNA: TGTGCCAGCAGTGGTCCGGGCTATGGCTACACCTTC; CDR3 protein: CASSGPGYGYTF
V gene: TRBV10-3; clone size: -; D gene: TRBD2; J gene: TRBJ2-1; CDR3 DNA: TGTGCCATCAGTGAGTCGTGGTTGACTAGCGGGAAAAATGAGCAGTTCTTC; CDR3 protein: CAISESWLTSGKNEQFF
V gene: TRBV4-2; clone size: -; D gene: -; J gene: TRBJ2-7; CDR3 DNA: TGTGCCAGCAGCCAAGATGGGGCTGACTACGAGCAGTACTTC; CDR3 protein: CASSQDGADYEQYF
V gene: TRBV20-1; clone size: -; D gene: -; J gene: TRBJ1-1; CDR3 DNA: TGCAGTGCTAGAGGGCCTGAAGCTTTCTTT; CDR3 protein: CSARGPEAFF
V gene: TRBV10-3; clone size: few; D gene: -; J gene: TRBJ2-1; CDR3 DNA: TGTGCCATCAGCGGACTGGACAATGAGCAGTTCTTC; CDR3 protein: CAISGLDNEQFF
V gene: TRBV27; clone size: once; D gene: -; J gene: TRBJ1-5; CDR3 DNA: TGTGCCAGCAGTTTATTATCGGGAGGAAGCAATCAGCCCCAGCATTTT; CDR3 protein: CASSLLSGGSNQPQHF
V gene: TRBV7-3; clone size: few; D gene: -; J gene: TRBJ1-1; CDR3 DNA: TGTGCCAGCAGCTTAAATCTGGGAGACACTGAAGCTTTCTTT; CDR3 protein: CASSLNLGDTEAFF
V gene: TRBV19; clone size: -; D gene: -; J gene: TRBJ1-1; CDR3 DNA: TGTGCCAGTAGCGACGACAGCGCCACTGAAGCTTTCTTT; CDR3 protein: CASSDDSATEAFF
V gene: TRBV9; clone size: -; D gene: -; J gene: TRBJ1-1; CDR3 DNA: TGTGCCAGCAAAACCCACCCGCAGGACACTGAAGCTTTCTTT; CDR3 protein: CASKTHPQDTEAFF
V gene: TRBV9; clone size: -; D gene: TRBD2; J gene: TRBJ2-1; CDR3 DNA: TGTGCCAGCAGCGTAGGGGGTAGCGGGGGCCTCAATGAGCAGTTCTTC; CDR3 protein: CASSVGGSGGLNEQFF
V gene: TRBV7-3; clone size: -; D gene: TRBD2; J gene: TRBJ2-1; CDR3 DNA: TGTGCCAGCAGCCCAGGGGTAGCGGGAGGTTACAATGAGCAGTTCTTC; CDR3 protein: CASSPGVAGGYNEQFF
V gene: TRBV18; clone size: -; D gene: TRBD1; J gene: TRBJ2-1; CDR3 DNA: TGTGCCAGCTCACTTTTTACAGGGGGCGCGCCCAATGAGCAGTTCTTC; CDR3 protein: CASSLFTGGAPNEQFF
V gene: TRBV7-9; clone size: -; D gene: -; J gene: TRBJ1-3; CDR3 DNA: TGTGCCAGCAGCCCGCCGGCAGGTGGAAACACCATATATTTT; CDR3 protein: CASSPPAGGNTIYF
V gene: TRBV6-5; clone size: -; D gene: TRBD1; J gene: TRBJ1-4; CDR3 DNA: TGTGCCAGCAGTTATGGGACAGGGAGTGAAAAACTGTTTTTT; CDR3 protein: CASSYGTGSEKLFF
V gene: TRBV28; clone size: -; D gene: -; J gene: TRBJ2-3; CDR3 DNA: TGTGCCAGCAGCTCCCCCCCGGTCACAGATACGCAGTATTTT; CDR3 protein: CASSSPPVTDTQYF
V gene: TRBV11-1; clone size: -; D gene: TRBD2; J gene: TRBJ2-3; CDR3 DNA: TGTGCCAGCAGCTTACCGGGGGGAACCACAGATACGCAGTATTTT; CDR3 protein: CASSLPGGTTDTQYF
V gene: TRBV6-5; clone size: -; D gene: -; J gene: TRBJ2-1; CDR3 DNA: TGTGCCAGCAGTTACTCAGGCTCCCGGAGAAGGCAGTTCTTC; CDR3 protein: CASSYSGSRRRQFF
V gene: TRBV7-2; clone size: -; D gene: -; J gene: TRBJ2-3; CDR3 DNA: TGTGCCAGCAGCTTAGTGAGACCCCGAGGGCCAGATACGCAGTATTTT; CDR3 protein: CASSLVRPRGPDTQYF
V gene: TRBV3-1/TRBV3-2; clone size: once; D gene: -; J gene: TRBJ2-7; CDR3 DNA: TGTGCCAGCAGCCAAGAGGGGGCGCTCCCCTACGAGCAGTACTTC; CDR3 protein: CASSQEGALPYEQYF
V gene: TRBV7-6; clone size: -; D gene: TRBD1; J gene: TRBJ2-5; CDR3 DNA: TGTGCCAGCAGCTCATTCGTTAAGAACAGGGGGCACGAGACCCAGTACTTC; CDR3 protein: CASSSFVKNRGHETQYF
V gene: TRBV18; clone size: few; D gene: -; J gene: TRBJ1-2; CDR3 DNA: TGTGCCAGCTCACCAGGGAGGAGCTACACCTTC; CDR3 protein: CASSPGRSYTF
V gene: TRBV11-2; clone size: -; D gene: TRBD2; J gene: TRBJ2-5; CDR3 DNA: TGTGCCAGCAGCTTAGGCGGGACTATCCAAGAGACCCAGTACTTC; CDR3 protein: CASSLGGTIQETQYF
V gene: TRBV19; clone size: once; D gene: -; J gene: TRBJ2-3; CDR3 DNA: TGTGCCAGTAGTATGAGCCCCCCAGATACGCAGTATTTT; CDR3 protein: CASSMSPPDTQYF
V gene: TRBV7-2; clone size: -; D gene: -; J gene: TRBJ2-7; CDR3 DNA: TGTGCCAGCAGCGTCGGACAGCTACCCTACGAGCAGTACTTC; CDR3 protein: CASSVGQLPYEQYF
V gene: TRBV10-3; clone size: -; D gene: TRBD1; J gene: TRBJ2-7; CDR3 DNA: TGTGCCATCAGTGAAGGGGACAGAGGCTCCTACGAGCAGTACTTC; CDR3 protein: CAISEGDRGSYEQYF
V gene: TRBV7-9; clone size: -; D gene: -; J gene: TRBJ2-2; CDR3 DNA: TGTGCCAGCAGCATAATTACGCCAGCCGGGGAGCTGTTTTTT; CDR3 protein: CASSIITPAGELFF
V gene: TRBV7-3; clone size: -; D gene: -; J gene: TRBJ2-1; CDR3 DNA: TGTGCCAGCGCTCCGTTCGAAGGGGACAATGAGCAGTTCTTC; CDR3 protein: CASAPFEGDNEQFF
V gene: TRBV28; clone size: -; D gene: TRBD1; J gene: TRBJ1-1; CDR3 DNA: TGTGCCTCAAGAGGACAGGGGAGTGGTCACACTGAAGCTTTCTTT; CDR3 protein: CASRGQGSGHTEAFF
V gene: TRBV2; clone size: -; D gene: -; J gene: TRBJ2-7; CDR3 DNA: TGTGCCAGCAGTATGGACTTCTCCTACGAGCAGTACTTC; CDR3 protein: CASSMDFSYEQYF
V gene: TRBV3-1/TRBV3-2; clone size: -; D gene: -; J gene: TRBJ2-2; CDR3 DNA: TGTGCCAGCAGCCAAGAAGTAGCGGTCCCCGGGGAGCTGTTTTTT; CDR3 protein: CASSQEVAVPGELFF
V gene: TRBV5-4; clone size: -; D gene: TRBD1; J gene: TRBJ2-5; CDR3 DNA: TGTGCCAGCAGCTTCCGACAGGGGACAGGAGAGACCCAGTACTTC; CDR3 protein: CASSFRQGTGETQYF
V gene: TRBV7-2; clone size: -; D gene: TRBD1; J gene: TRBJ1-3; CDR3 DNA: TGTGCCAGCAGTCAAACAGGGGCCGGCAACACCATATATTTT; CDR3 protein: CASSQTGAGNTIYF
V gene: TRBV18; clone size: -; D gene: TRBD1; J gene: TRBJ2-1; CDR3 DNA: TGTGCCAGCTCACCACCGGGGACAGGTCTTTACAATGAGCAGTTCTTC; CDR3 protein: CASSPPGTGLYNEQFF